The next 27 T cell receptor beta chains were all read from a single sample in a study of radiotherapy plus CTLA-4 blockade in lung cancer. Repertoires were generated with immunoSEQ multiplex PCR, while TCRdb's copy carries only in-frame clones and drops some. The sample comprises about 60,000 clones, more than 60% of which are singletons, and around 4% rests with the top ten. The source material was peripheral blood, sampled from a patient treated with radiotherapy plus ipilimumab. These receptors all stem from a human donor with non-small cell lung cancer who had a partial response to radiotherapy plus ipilimumab.

The rearrangement uses TRBV6-6 and TRBJ2-7; 9 positions agree with TRBD1. The J segment lost 6 bases and the V segment lost 4 bases, leaving 13 bases of the junction unmatched. The CDR3 consists of 16 residues. The germline gives CDR1 MNHNY, CDR2 SVGAGI (reference sequence). CDR3 residues: CASSFSPGQGEREQYF. CDR3 bases: TGTGCCAGCAGTTTTTCACCGGGACAGGGAGAACGCGAGCAGTACTTC.

This clone has a single count. This chain uses TRBV28 with TRBJ2-4; no clear D. Trimming removed 3 bases from V and 5 bases from J, with 5 bases in between. The CDR3 loop spans 12 amino acids. CDR1 is MDHEN and CDR2 is SYDVKM in the germline V gene. CDR3 sequence reads: CASSLRQNIQYF. The CDR3 DNA sequence: TGTGCCAGCAGTTTGAGGCAAAACATTCAGTACTTC.

The chain is built from TRBV19 and TRBJ1-1; D call uncertain. The germline V and J ends were trimmed by 4 bases and 2 bases, with 14 bases remaining between them. This CDR3 is 15 amino acids long. From germline, CDR1 is LNHDA and CDR2 SQIVND (reference sequence). This CDR3 reads CASSKVATPNTEAFF. In nucleotides, the CDR3 is TGTGCCAGTAGTAAGGTAGCTACACCTAACACTGAAGCTTTCTTT.

This chain joins TRBV19 and TRBJ1-5; 10 bases agree with TRBD1. The CDR3 runs 15 residues. J was trimmed by 4 bases and V by 3 bases; bases with no gene match: 3. The germline gives CDR1 LNHDA, CDR2 SQIVND (reference sequence). CDR3: CASSMGDRGNQPQHF. CDR3 DNA sequence: TGTGCCAGTAGTATGGGGGACAGGGGAAATCAGCCCCAGCATTTT.

V is TRBV19 and J is TRBJ2-2; 7 positions match TRBD1. This CDR3 region has 13 residues. Germline V gene data show CDR1 as LNHDA and CDR2 as SQIVND (reference sequence). The V gene end was trimmed by 6 bases and the J gene end by 4 bases; junction bases not matched to a gene: 2. The CDR3 nucleotides are TGTGCCAGTAGGGCAGGGGGCACCGGGGAGCTGTTTTTT. It yields the protein CASRAGGTGELFF.

The rearrangement uses TRBV6-1 and TRBJ1-3; 10 nucleotides match TRBD1. The CDR3 runs 15 residues. J lost 4 bases, V lost 6 bases, and 6 bases had no gene match. Germline V gene sequence: CDR1 MNHNS, CDR2 SASEGT. CDR3 bases: TGTGCCAGCAGACTGGGACAGGGGAACGGAAACACCATATATTTT. It is translated as CASRLGQGNGNTIYF.

The chain uses TRBV7-9 and TRBJ1-4; D may be TRBD1 (5 bases). The CDR3 has 16 amino acids. Germline lookup yields CDR1 SEHNR and CDR2 FQNEAQ (reference sequence). The V and J ends lost 1 base and 4 bases respectively, with 13 bases between them. This CDR3 reads CASSLVAGQVNEKLFF. CDR3 bases: TGTGCCAGCAGCTTAGTGGCGGGGCAAGTTAATGAAAAACTGTTTTTT.

The chain couples TRBV27 to TRBJ1-5; D gene ambiguous. Deletions cut 3 bases from V and 9 bases from J, with 12 bases between. This CDR3 is 13 amino acids long. Germline assignment: CDR1 MNHEY and CDR2 SMNVEV (reference sequence). The CDR3 loop is CASSLAGTWPQHF. CDR3 nucleotides: TGTGCCAGCAGTTTGGCGGGAACGTGGCCCCAGCATTTT.

The chain joins TRBV2 to TRBJ2-3; tentatively, D is TRBD2 (5 bases). The CDR3 contains 12 residues. The V gene lost 5 bases and the J gene lost 10 bases, with 13 bases spanning the gap. The V gene's germline CDR1 is SNHLY and CDR2 FYNNEI. CDR3: CASSPTPRAQYF. The CDR3 DNA sequence: TGTGCCAGCAGTCCGACTCCGCGGGCGCAGTATTTT.

This clone showed up just a few times. The chain employs TRBV6-1 and TRBJ1-4; 9 positions agree with TRBD1. CDR1 and CDR2 (germline): MNHNS, SASEGT. The CDR3 has 15 amino acids. Germline trimming cut 5 bases from V and 5 bases from J; bases unmatched to any gene: 6. The chain's CDR3 is CASSRPTGGNEKLFF. The CDR3 DNA sequence: TGTGCCAGCAGTCGGCCGACAGGGGGGAATGAAAAACTGTTTTTT.

This sequence joins TRBV19 and TRBJ2-7; 7 nucleotides line up with TRBD2. Germline CDR1 is LNHDA and CDR2 is SQIVND (reference sequence). The length of the CDR3 is 15 residues. With 3 bases clipped from V and 1 base from J, the junction kept 6 bases outside the gene matches. CDR3 loop: CASSIRSGESYEQYF. The CDR3 DNA reads TGTGCCAGTAGTATTCGAAGCGGGGAGTCCTACGAGCAGTACTTC.

The gene calls are TRBV7-9 and TRBJ2-5; a possible D gene is TRBD2 (5 bases). V was trimmed by 4 bases and J by 2 bases, leaving 14 bases between them. Germline CDR1 reads SEHNR; CDR2 reads FQNEAQ (reference sequence). This CDR3 contains 15 residues. The CDR3, as DNA: TGTGCCAGCAGCTACCCAGTCGGGGATCAAGAGACCCAGTACTTC. It is translated as CASSYPVGDQETQYF.

The chain joins TRBV7-2 to TRBJ2-1; 10 bases fit TRBD2. The V and J ends lost 1 base and 4 bases, in that order; junction bases with no gene match: 7. Germline V CDR1 and CDR2: SGHTA, FQGNSA. This CDR3 contains 17 residues. CDR3 region: CASSLGSSGGPYNEQFF. CDR3 coding DNA: TGTGCCAGCAGCTTAGGGTCTAGCGGGGGCCCTTACAATGAGCAGTTCTTC.

The chain joins TRBV6-5 to TRBJ1-5, with a tentative D call TRBD1 (6 bases). Trimming took off 6 bases at V and 4 bases at J, with 16 bases between the two ends. Germline lookup yields CDR1 MNHEY and CDR2 SVGAGI. The CDR3 runs 15 residues. The CDR3 bases are TGTGCCAGCAGAGAGGGCGCGGGGGCTAATCAGCCCCAGCATTTT. It yields the protein CASREGAGANQPQHF.

The rearrangement joins TRBV7-8 to TRBJ2-7; D is possibly TRBD1 (6 bases). V lost 0 bases and J lost 1, with 10 bases in between. Germline V lookup: CDR1 SGHVS, CDR2 FQNEAQ. The CDR3 has 15 residues. In nucleotides, the CDR3 is TGTGCCAGCAGCTTAGCTGTCACAGGGTCCTACGAGCAGTACTTC. This codes for CASSLAVTGSYEQYF.

The rearrangement joins TRBV11-1 to TRBJ1-1; D possibly corresponds to TRBD1 (6 bases). Trimming took off 3 bases at V and 1 base at J, with 24 bases between the two ends. This CDR3 has 19 amino acids. Germline V CDR1 and CDR2: SGHAT, FQDESV (reference sequence). CDR3 DNA: TGTGCCAGCAGCTTCGCCTCGACAGGCCGGAGAGCGCCGAACACTGAAGCTTTCTTT. Residues: CASSFASTGRRAPNTEAFF.

The gene calls are TRBV7-3 and TRBJ2-2; TRBD1 aligns across 10 bases. V lost 4 bases and J lost 7; bases outside the gene matches: 6. The CDR3 is 15 amino acids. Germline V gives CDR1 SGHTA, CDR2 FQGTGA. The CDR3 DNA reads as TGTGCCAGCAGCTCGGGACAGGGGAGAGGCGGGGAGCTGTTTTTT. Encoded protein: CASSSGQGRGGELFF.

This rearrangement joins TRBV7-2 to TRBJ2-2; 7 nucleotides match TRBD2. CDR3 length: 17 residues. Germline CDR1 SGHTA, CDR2 FQGNSA. The ends lost 3 bases at V and 5 bases at J; junction bases unmatched: 12. The CDR3 DNA follows: TGTGCCAGCAGCTTCCTTAGCGGGCGGGCCTTTACCGGGGAGCTGTTTTTT. Residues: CASSFLSGRAFTGELFF.

The chain has TRBV6-5 and TRBJ1-5; the match to TRBD1 covers 11 bases. Germline-derived CDR1 and CDR2 are MNHEY and SVGAGI. V was pared by 2 bases and J by 6 bases, with 3 bases of the junction left unmatched. This CDR3 has 15 residues. DNA for the CDR3: TGTGCCAGCAGTTACGGGACAGGGGGAGGTCAGCCCCAGCATTTT. Its translation: CASSYGTGGGQPQHF.

The CDR3 sequence is CSVDPGSGMGGNTIYF. CDR3 bases: TGCAGCGTTGACCCAGGGAGCGGGATGGGGGGAAACACCATATATTTT. The chain is built from TRBV29-1 and TRBJ1-3, with D possibly TRBD1 on 5 matching bases. The CDR3 sequence is 16 residues long. CDR1 is SQVTM, CDR2 ANQGSEA, per germline. V was pared by 3 bases and J by 4 bases, with 19 bases between.

This chain links TRBV2 with TRBJ1-5, with TRBD1 identical over 8 bases. The CDR3 totals 15 residues. Looked up from germline, CDR1 is SNHLY and CDR2 is FYNNEI. Unmatched junction bases numbered 8, after V lost 4 bases and J lost 6 bases. CDR3 sequence (DNA): TGTGCCAGCAGTGTTTCACAGGGGGGCAGTCAGCCCCAGCATTTT. Encoded protein: CASSVSQGGSQPQHF.

This clone was counted between two and nine times. This chain links TRBV30 with TRBJ1-1; unclear D gene. Per germline, CDR1 GTSNPN and CDR2 SVGIG (reference sequence). The CDR3 is 13 amino acids. Trimming shortened V by 2 bases and J by 4 bases, and 11 bases separated the two germline ends. CDR3 DNA sequence: TGTGCCTGGAGTTTGGAAGGGAGCACTGAAGCTTTCTTT. Translated, it gives CAWSLEGSTEAFF.

The CDR3 spells CAWSSQGSGETQYF. The DNA for the CDR3 is TGTGCCTGGAGCAGTCAAGGGAGTGGAGAGACCCAGTACTTC. The chain combines TRBV30 with TRBJ2-5; a possible D gene is TRBD2 (5 bases). The V gene's germline CDR1 is GTSNPN and CDR2 SVGIG (reference sequence). The CDR3 covers 14 residues. Trimming removed 3 bases at V and 4 bases at J, with 15 bases between. Complete variable domain (other parts from reference TRBV30 and TRBJ2-5): SQTIHQWPATLVQPVGSPLSLECTVEGTSNPNLYWYRQAAGRGLQLLFYSVGIGQISSEVPQNLSASRPQDRQFILSSKKLLLSDSGFYLCAWSSQGSGETQYFGPGTRLLVL.

This clone was seen only once. V is TRBV2 and J is TRBJ1-6; tentative D call: TRBD1 (6 bases). V was clipped by 2 bases and J by 6 bases, with 8 bases between them. The CDR3 runs to 14 residues. The germline V gene has CDR1 SNHLY and CDR2 FYNNEI. Here the CDR3 DNA reads TGTGCCAGCAGTGAACAGGGGCCTAATTCACCCCTCCACTTT. This gives the protein CASSEQGPNSPLHF.

This clone has a handful of counts. The rearrangement links TRBV5-4 to TRBJ2-7; possibly TRBD2 for D (6 bases). V was clipped by 0 bases and J by 6 bases, with 16 bases between them. Germline lookup yields CDR1 SGHNT and CDR2 YYREEE (reference sequence). The CDR3 loop spans 15 amino acids. The CDR3 loop reads CASSLEGRSGLEQYF. DNA of the CDR3: TGTGCCAGCAGCTTGGAGGGGCGCTCGGGACTCGAGCAGTACTTC.

The CDR3, as DNA: TGTGCCAGCAGCTTAAACCCAGGGCGAAATGAAAAACTGTTTTTT. Its protein is CASSLNPGRNEKLFF. The chain is built from TRBV7-9 and TRBJ1-4; a weak D match, TRBD1 (5 bases). CDR1 is SEHNR and CDR2 is FQNEAQ in the germline V gene (reference sequence). The CDR3 runs 15 residues. Trimming stripped 2 bases from V and 5 bases from J, with 12 bases between.

With regard to this clone: At one end the junction does not follow the germline gene, possibly because of a read error. V gene TRBV11-2 combines with J gene TRBJ2-1, with D perhaps given as TRBD1 or TRBD2 (5 bases each). The CDR3 has 15 amino acids. Germline V gene lookup returns CDR1 SGHAT and CDR2 FQNNGV. The CDR3 DNA is TGTGCCAGCAGCCTAGAGGGGAGATATATCAATGAGCAGTTCTTC. As protein: CASSLEGRYINEQFF.